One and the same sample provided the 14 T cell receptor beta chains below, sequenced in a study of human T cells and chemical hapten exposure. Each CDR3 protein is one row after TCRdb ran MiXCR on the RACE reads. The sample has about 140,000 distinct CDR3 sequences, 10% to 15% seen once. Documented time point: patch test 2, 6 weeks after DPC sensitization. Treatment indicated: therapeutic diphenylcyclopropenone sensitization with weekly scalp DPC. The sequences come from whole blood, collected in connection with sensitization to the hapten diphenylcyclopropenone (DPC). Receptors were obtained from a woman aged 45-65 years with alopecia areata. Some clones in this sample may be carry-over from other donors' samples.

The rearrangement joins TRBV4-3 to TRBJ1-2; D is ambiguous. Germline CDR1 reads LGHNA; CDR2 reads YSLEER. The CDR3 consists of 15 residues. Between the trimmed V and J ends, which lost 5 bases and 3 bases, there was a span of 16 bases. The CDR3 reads CASSAQRAGHYGYTF. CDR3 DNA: TGCGCCAGCAGCGCACAGAGAGCGGGTCACTATGGCTACACCTTC.

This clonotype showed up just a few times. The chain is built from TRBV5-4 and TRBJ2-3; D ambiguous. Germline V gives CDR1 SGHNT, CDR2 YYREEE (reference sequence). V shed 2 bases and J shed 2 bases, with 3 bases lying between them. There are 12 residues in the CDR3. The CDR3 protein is CASSFDTDTQYF. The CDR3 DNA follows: TGTGCCAGCAGCTTCGACACAGATACGCAGTATTTT.

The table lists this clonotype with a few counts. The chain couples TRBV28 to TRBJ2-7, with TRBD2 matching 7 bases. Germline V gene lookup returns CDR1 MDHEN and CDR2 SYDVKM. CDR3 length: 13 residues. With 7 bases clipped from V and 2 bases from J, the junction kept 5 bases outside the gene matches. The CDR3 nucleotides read TGTGCCAGCAACCGCGGGAGCCCCTACGAGCAGTACTTC. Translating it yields CASNRGSPYEQYF.

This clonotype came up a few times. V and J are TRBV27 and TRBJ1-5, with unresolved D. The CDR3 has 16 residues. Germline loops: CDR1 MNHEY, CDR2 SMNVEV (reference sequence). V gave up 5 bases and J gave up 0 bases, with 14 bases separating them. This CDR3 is CASSPRGSYSNQPQHF. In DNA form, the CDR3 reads TGTGCCAGCAGTCCCCGAGGGTCTTATAGCAATCAGCCCCAGCATTTT.

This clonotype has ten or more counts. The CDR3 coding sequence is TGTGCCAGCAGCTTCGCAACGGACAGGGGCACAGATACGCAGTATTTT. Protein: CASSFATDRGTDTQYF. V is TRBV7-2 and J is TRBJ2-3; 8 bases match TRBD1. The germline V gene has CDR1 SGHTA and CDR2 FQGNSA. The CDR3 is 16 amino acids. Unmatched junction bases numbered 6, after V lost 3 bases and J lost 1 base.

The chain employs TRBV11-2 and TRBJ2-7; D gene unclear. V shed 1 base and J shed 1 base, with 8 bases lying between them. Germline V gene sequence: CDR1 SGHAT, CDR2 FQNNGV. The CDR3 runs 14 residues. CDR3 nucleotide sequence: TGTGCCAGCAGCTTAGGGCTCGGATCCTACGAGCAGTACTTC. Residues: CASSLGLGSYEQYF.

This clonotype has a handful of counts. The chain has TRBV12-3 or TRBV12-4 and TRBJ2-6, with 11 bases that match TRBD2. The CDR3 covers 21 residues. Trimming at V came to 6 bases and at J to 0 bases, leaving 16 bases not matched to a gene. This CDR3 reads CASRTQDRGLAVSSGANVLTF. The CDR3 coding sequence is TGTGCCAGCAGGACCCAGGACAGGGGACTAGCGGTGAGCTCTGGGGCCAACGTCCTGACTTTC.

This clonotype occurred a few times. CDR3 nucleotides: TGTGCCAGCACACAGACTAGCCTAACAGATACGCAGTATTTT. Protein: CASTQTSLTDTQYF. The J gene is TRBJ2-3, the V gene TRBV6-5; 7 nucleotides align to TRBD2. After removal of 7 bases from V and 3 bases from J, the junction contained 7 bases not matched to a gene. The CDR3 covers 14 residues. Looked up from germline, CDR1 is MNHEY and CDR2 is SVGAGI.

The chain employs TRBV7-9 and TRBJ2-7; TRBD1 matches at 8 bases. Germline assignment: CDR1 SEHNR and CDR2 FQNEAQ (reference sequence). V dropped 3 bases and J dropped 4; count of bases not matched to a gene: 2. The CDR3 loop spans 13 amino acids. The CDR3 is CASSLYRGYEQYF. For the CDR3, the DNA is TGTGCCAGCAGCTTGTACAGGGGGTACGAGCAGTACTTC.

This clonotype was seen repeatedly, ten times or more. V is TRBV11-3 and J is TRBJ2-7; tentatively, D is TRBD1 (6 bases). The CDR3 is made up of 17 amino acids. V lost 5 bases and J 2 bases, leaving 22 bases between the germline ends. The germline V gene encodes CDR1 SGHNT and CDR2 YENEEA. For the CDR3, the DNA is TGTGCCAGCAGCCTCTGGGGCCCCCCCGGACAGCCCTACGAGCAGTACTTC. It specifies CASSLWGPPGQPYEQYF.

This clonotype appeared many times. This chain's CDR3 is CASSRQGLGTETQYF. For the CDR3, the DNA is TGTGCCAGCAGTCGACAGGGGCTAGGTACGGAGACCCAGTACTTC. V gene TRBV3-1 combines with J gene TRBJ2-5; 8 nucleotides align to TRBD1. V shed 6 bases and J 5 bases; nucleotides not matched to a gene: 11. Germline values: CDR1 LGHDT, CDR2 YNNKEL (reference sequence). CDR3 length equals 15 residues.

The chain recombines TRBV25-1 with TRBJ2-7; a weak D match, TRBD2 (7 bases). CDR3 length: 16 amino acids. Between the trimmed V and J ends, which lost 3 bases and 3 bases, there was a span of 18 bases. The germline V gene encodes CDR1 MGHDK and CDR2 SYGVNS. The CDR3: CASSEPTGRGGYEQYF. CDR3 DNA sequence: TGTGCCAGCAGTGAGCCCACAGGGAGGGGAGGCTACGAGCAGTACTTC.

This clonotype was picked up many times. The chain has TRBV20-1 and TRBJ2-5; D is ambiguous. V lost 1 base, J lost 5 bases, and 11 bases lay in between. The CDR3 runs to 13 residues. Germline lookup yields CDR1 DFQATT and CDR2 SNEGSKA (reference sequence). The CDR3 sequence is CSARGSPGETQYF. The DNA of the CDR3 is TGCAGTGCTAGAGGTTCGCCGGGCGAGACCCAGTACTTC.

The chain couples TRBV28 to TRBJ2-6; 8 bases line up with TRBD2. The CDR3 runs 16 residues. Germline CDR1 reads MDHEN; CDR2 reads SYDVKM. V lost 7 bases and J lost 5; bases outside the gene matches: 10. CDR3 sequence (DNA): TGTGCCAGCACCCTCGGGGGGGGCAGAAGGGCCAACGTCCTGACTTTC. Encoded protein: CASTLGGGRRANVLTF.